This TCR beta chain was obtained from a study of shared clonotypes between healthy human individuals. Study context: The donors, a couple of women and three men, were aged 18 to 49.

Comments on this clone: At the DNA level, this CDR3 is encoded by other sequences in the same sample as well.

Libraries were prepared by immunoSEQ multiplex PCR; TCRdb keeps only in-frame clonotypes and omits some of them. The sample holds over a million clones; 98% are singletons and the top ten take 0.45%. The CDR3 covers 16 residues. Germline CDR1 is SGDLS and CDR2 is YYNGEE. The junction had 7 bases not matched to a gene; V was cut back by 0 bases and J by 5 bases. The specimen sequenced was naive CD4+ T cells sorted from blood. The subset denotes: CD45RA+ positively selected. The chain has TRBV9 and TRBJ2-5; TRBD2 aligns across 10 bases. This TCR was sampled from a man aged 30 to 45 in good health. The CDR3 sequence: CASSVGLAGVEETQYF. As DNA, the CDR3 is TGTGCCAGCAGCGTAGGGCTAGCGGGAGTAGAGGAGACCCAGTACTTC.